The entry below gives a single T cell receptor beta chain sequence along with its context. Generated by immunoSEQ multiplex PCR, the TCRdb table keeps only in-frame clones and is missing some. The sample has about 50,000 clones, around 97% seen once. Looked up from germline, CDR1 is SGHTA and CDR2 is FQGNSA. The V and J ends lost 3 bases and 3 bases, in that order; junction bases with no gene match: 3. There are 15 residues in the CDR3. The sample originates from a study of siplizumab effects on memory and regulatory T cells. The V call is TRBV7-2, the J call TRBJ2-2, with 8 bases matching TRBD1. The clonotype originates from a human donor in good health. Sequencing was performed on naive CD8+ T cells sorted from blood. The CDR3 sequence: CASSFGTGDTGELFF. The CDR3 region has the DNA TGTGCCAGCAGCTTCGGGACAGGCGACACCGGGGAGCTGTTTTTT.